A single T cell receptor (beta chain) is shown here with its context. This clone has only one observation. The antigen it recognizes is unknown. The input lacks base qualities; no much larger clone sits a single base away. In light of the paper, this sample's time point label describes: blood from clinic visit 5 months post-surgery; TSC patient then seizure free. The surgery cases with the highest brain T cell transcript signatures were chosen for TCR beta chain sequencing of brain tissue, and also of blood when blood was available. Patients had been treated with at least one anti-epileptic drug before surgery. TCR-sequenced patients were children with drug-resistant epilepsy due to tuberous sclerosis complex, focal cortical dysplasia, Rasmussen encephalitis or hemimegalencephaly. The Monarch genomic DNA purification kit was used to extract bulk genomic DNA from unsorted brain tissue and from whole blood.

The sample originates from a study of brain T cells in children with intractable seizures (dated by TCRdb to the early 2020s). General notes on the study: Resected brain tissue from about 53 pediatric epilepsy surgery cases was initially screened for immune gene transcripts with a NanoString immunology panel. Among the roughly 12 selected surgery cases, pre-surgery blood was additionally sequenced for eight, leaving four cases with brain tissue only.

The immunoSEQ assay was applied to genomic DNA to generate the TCR beta chain sequences. In the source study's methods: CDR3 sequences that did not begin with the conserved framework cysteine at position 104 were removed by hand. Clonality was calculated as one minus the normalized Shannon's Diversity Index, with values ranging from 0 (maximal diversity) to 1 (oligoclonal). Chi-squared comparison-of-proportions tests assessed whether the same CDR3 differed in frequency between samples, such as brain versus blood. Public clonotypes were found by searching immuneACCESS, and the VDJdb browser was used to assess similarity to known antiviral clonotypes. The table comes from immuneACCESS by way of TCRdb, which keeps in-frame sequences with V and J called. Part of the clones is missing from these tables; in studies checked, under half for an unresolved V gene and the rest for unknown reasons. V, J and clone size derive from that table, while D and trimming were established from the DNA sequence. This sample lists around 340,000 clones; 93% were detected once. The top ten hold about 5.8% of the sample.

The paper's findings and limits, for the study overall: The patients' HCMV serostatus was not known, and viral specificity was inferred solely from CDR3 sequence similarity. Because pre- and post-surgery blood were sequenced to different depths, clones absent from the pre-surgery sample may reflect undersampling.

Here the sequenced sample was peripheral blood, taken about 5 months after surgery. The origin of this receptor is a boy less than two years old with tuberous sclerosis and intractable seizures.

The nucleotides read TGTGCCAGCAGCACCCATAGAAGTGAGCAGTTCTTC. This gives the protein CASSTHRSEQFF. This chain is built from TRBV9 and TRBJ2-1; the D gene assignment is ambiguous. Counted from cysteine to phenylalanine, this CDR3 has 12 amino acids. Solely the CDR3 DNA is kept, with 36 bases framed from the first base. The germline V gene gives CDR1 as SGDLS and CDR2 as YYNGEE. The V and J ends are trimmed by 4 bases and 9 bases, leaving 11 bases between them. Reference TRBV9 and TRBJ2-1 proteins supply the regions before and after the CDR3; the full variable domain is: DSGVTQTPKHLITATGQRVTLRCSPRSGDLSVYWYQQSLDQGLQFLIQYYNGEERAKGNILERFSAQQFPDLHSELNLSSLELGDSALYFCASSTHRSEQFFGPGTRLTVL.